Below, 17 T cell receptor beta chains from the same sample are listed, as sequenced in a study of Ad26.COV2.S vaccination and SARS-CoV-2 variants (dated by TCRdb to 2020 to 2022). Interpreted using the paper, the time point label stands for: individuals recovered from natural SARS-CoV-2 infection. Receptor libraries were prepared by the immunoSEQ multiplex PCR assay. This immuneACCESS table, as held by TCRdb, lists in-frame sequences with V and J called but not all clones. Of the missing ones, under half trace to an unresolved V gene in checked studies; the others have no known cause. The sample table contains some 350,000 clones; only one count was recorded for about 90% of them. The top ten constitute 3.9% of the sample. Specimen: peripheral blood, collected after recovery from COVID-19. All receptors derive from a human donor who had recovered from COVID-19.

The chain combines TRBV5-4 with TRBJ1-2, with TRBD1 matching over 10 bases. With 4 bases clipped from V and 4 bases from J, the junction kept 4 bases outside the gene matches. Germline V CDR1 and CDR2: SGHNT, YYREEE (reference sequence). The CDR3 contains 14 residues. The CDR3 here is CASSLRQGAYGYTF. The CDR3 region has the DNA TGTGCCAGCAGCCTACGACAGGGGGCCTATGGCTACACCTTC.

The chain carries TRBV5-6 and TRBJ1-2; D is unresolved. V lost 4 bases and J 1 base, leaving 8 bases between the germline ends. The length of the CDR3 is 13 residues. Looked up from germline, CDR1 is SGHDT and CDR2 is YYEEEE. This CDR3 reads CASSPSRNYGYTF. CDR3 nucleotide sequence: TGTGCCAGCAGCCCGTCTCGTAACTATGGCTACACCTTC.

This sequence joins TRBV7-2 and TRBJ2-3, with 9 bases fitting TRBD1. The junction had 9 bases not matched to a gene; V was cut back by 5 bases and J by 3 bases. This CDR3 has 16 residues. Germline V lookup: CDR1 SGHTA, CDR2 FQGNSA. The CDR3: CASSLQGQGLTDTQYF. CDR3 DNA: TGTGCCAGCAGCCTGCAGGGACAGGGTTTAACAGATACGCAGTATTTT.

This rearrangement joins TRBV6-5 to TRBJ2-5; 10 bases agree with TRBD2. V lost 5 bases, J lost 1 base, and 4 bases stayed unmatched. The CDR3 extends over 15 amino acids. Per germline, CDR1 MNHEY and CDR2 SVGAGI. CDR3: CASSRTSGTQETQYF. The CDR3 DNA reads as TGTGCCAGCAGTCGTACTAGCGGGACCCAAGAGACCCAGTACTTC.

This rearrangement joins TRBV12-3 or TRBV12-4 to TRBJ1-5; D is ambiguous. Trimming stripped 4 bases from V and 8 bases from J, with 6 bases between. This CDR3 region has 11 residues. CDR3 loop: CASSSAEPQHF. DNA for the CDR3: TGTGCCAGCAGTTCCGCGGAGCCCCAGCATTTT.

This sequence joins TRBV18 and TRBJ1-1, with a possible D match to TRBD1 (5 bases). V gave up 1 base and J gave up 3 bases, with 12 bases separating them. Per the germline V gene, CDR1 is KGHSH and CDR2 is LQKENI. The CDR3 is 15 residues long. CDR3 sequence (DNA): TGTGCCAGCTCACCACTTGAGGTCAGGGACACTGAAGCTTTCTTT. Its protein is CASSPLEVRDTEAFF.

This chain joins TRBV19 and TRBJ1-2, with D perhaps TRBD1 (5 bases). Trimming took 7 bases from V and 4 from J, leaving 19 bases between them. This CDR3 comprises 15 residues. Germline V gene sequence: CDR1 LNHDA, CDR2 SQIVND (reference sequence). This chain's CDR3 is CASTSPDRGSYGYTF. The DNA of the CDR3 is TGTGCCAGTACTTCCCCGGACCGGGGGAGCTATGGCTACACCTTC.

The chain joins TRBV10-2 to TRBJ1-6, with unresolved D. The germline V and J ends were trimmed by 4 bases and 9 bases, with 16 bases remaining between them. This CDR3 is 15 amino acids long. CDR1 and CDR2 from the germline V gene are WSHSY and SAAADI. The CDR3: CASSAEGARRSPLHF. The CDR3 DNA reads TGCGCCAGCAGTGCGGAAGGCGCCCGGCGTTCACCCCTCCACTTT.

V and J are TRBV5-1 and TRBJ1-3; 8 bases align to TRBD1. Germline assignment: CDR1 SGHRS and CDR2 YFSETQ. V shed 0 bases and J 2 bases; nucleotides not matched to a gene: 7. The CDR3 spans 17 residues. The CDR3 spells CASSLAGGGPPGNTIYF. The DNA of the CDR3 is TGCGCCAGCAGCTTGGCAGGGGGCGGACCGCCTGGAAACACCATATATTTT.

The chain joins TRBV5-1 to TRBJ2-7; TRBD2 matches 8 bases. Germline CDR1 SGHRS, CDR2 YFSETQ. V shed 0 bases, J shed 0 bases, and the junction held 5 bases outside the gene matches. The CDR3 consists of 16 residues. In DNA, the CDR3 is TGCGCCAGCAGCTTGGGAGGGCGGGGGGCCTCCTACGAGCAGTACTTC. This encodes CASSLGGRGASYEQYF.

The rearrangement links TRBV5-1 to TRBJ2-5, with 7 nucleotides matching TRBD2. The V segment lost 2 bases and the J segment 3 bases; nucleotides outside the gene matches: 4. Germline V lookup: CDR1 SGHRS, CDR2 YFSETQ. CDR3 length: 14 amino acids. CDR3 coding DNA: TGCGCCAGCAGCTTCTCTAGCGGAGAAGAGACCCAGTACTTC. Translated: CASSFSSGEETQYF. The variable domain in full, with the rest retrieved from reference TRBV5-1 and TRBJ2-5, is KAGVTQTPRYLIKTRGQQVTLSCSPISGHRSVSWYQQTPGQGLQFLFEYFSETQRNKGNFPGRFSGRQFSNSRSEMNVSTLELGDSALYLCASSFSSGEETQYFGPGTRLLVL.

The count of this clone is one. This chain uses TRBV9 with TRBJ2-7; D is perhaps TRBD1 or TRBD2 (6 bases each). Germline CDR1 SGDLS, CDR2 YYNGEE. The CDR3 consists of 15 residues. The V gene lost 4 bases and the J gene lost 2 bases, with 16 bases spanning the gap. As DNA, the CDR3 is TGTGCCAGCAGCTTTAGCTGGGGGGCGGCCTACGAGCAGTACTTC. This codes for CASSFSWGAAYEQYF.

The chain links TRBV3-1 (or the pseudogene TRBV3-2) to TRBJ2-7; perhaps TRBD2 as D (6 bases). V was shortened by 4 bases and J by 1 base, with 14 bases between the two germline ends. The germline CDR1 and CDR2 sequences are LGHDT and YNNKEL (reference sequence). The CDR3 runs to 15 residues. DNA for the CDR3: TGTGCCAGCAGCCTGGGGATAGGAGGGTCCTACGAGCAGTACTTC. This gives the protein CASSLGIGGSYEQYF.

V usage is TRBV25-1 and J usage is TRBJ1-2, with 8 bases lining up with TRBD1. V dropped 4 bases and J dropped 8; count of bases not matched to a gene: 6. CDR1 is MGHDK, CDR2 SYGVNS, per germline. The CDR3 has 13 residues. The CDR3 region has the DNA TGTGCCAGCAGTGTGGCCAGGGGGCAGGGCTACACCTTC. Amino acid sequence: CASSVARGQGYTF.

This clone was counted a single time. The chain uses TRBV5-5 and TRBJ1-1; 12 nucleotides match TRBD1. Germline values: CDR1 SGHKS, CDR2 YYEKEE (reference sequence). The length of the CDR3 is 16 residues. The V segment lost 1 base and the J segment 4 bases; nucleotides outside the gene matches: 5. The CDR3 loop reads CASSLRDRGLGTEAFF. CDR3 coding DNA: TGTGCCAGCAGCTTGAGGGACAGGGGGCTAGGCACTGAAGCTTTCTTT. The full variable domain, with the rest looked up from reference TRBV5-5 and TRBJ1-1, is DAGVTQSPTHLIKTRGQQVTLRCSPISGHKSVSWYQQVLGQGPQFIFQYYEKEERGRGNFPDRFSARQFPNYSSELNVNALLLGDSALYLCASSLRDRGLGTEAFFGQGTRLTVV.

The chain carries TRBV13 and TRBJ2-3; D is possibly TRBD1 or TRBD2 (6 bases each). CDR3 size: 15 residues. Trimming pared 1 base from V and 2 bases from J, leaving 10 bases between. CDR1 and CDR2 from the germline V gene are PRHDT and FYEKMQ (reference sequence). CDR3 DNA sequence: TGTGCCAGCAGCTTAGTAGGGGGGTCCACAGATACGCAGTATTTT. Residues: CASSLVGGSTDTQYF.

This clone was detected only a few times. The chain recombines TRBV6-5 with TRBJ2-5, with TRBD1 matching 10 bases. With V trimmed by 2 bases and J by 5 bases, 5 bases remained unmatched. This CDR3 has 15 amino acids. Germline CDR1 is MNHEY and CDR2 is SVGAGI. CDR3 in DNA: TGTGCCAGCAGTTACGGGGACAGGGGAAGTGAGACCCAGTACTTC. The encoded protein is CASSYGDRGSETQYF.